This passage covers 24 T cell receptor beta chains from one sample sequenced in a study of memory CD4+ T cells and cytomegalovirus serostatus. Single viable CD3+CD4+CD8-CD45RO+ cells were sorted as the memory CD4+ T cells. Sequencing used immunoSEQ multiplex PCR; TCRdb keeps in-frame clones, though not all of them. The sample holds approximately 45,000 clones, around three quarters seen once. Sample: memory CD4+ T cells from blood. The origin of the receptors is an adult in good health and CMV-seronegative.

V gene TRBV11-3 combines with J gene TRBJ2-7; 7 bases match TRBD1. V was pared by 5 bases and J by 7 bases, with 8 bases of the junction left unmatched. The CDR3 is 13 residues long. CDR1 and CDR2 from the germline V gene are SGHNT and YENEEA. CDR3 loop: CASSQTGEGEQYF. In DNA, the CDR3 is TGTGCCAGCAGCCAAACAGGGGAAGGTGAGCAGTACTTC.

This clone was seen only a few times. The gene calls are TRBV7-9 and TRBJ1-6; the D is unclear. The V gene lost 2 bases and the J gene lost 6 bases, with 2 bases spanning the gap. The CDR3 is 12 residues long. In germline, CDR1 is SEHNR, CDR2 FQNEAQ (reference sequence). CDR3 nucleotides: TGTGCCAGCAGCTTAACTAATTCACCCCTCCACTTT. As protein: CASSLTNSPLHF.

This chain joins TRBV14 and TRBJ1-3; TRBD1 might be the D (6 bases). CDR1 and CDR2 from the germline V gene are SGHDN and FVKESK. Trimming shortened V by 0 bases and J by 2 bases, and 23 bases separated the two germline ends. CDR3 size: 20 residues. CDR3 in DNA: TGTGCCAGCAGCCAAGACCCATATTTAACCAGGGGAAAAGCTGGAAACACCATATATTTT. Translated: CASSQDPYLTRGKAGNTIYF. Based on the CDR3 plus reference TRBV14 and TRBJ1-3, the full variable domain is EAGVTQFPSHSVIEKGQTVTLRCDPISGHDNLYWYRRVMGKEIKFLLHFVKESKQDESGMPNNRFLAERTGGTYSTLKVQPAELEDSGVYFCASSQDPYLTRGKAGNTIYFGEGSWLTVV.

The chain couples TRBV2 to TRBJ1-2, with 7 bases lining up with TRBD1. The CDR3 spans 13 residues. The ends lost 7 bases at V and 9 bases at J; junction bases unmatched: 11. In germline, CDR1 is SNHLY, CDR2 FYNNEI. The CDR3 bases are TGTGCCAGCAATGTTTTTGCAGGGGGACGCTACACCTTC. This codes for CASNVFAGGRYTF.

The chain recombines TRBV19 with TRBJ1-2; D gene ambiguous. V was trimmed by 3 bases and J by 8 bases, leaving 16 bases between them. The CDR3 length is 14 residues. The germline gives CDR1 LNHDA, CDR2 SQIVND (reference sequence). CDR3 in amino acids: CASSIGRPVWGYTF. The CDR3 nucleotides are TGTGCCAGTAGTATTGGCAGGCCGGTATGGGGCTACACCTTC. Combining the CDR3 with reference TRBV19 and TRBJ1-2 gives the whole variable domain DGGITQSPKYLFRKEGQNVTLSCEQNLNHDAMYWYRQDPGQGLRLIYYSQIVNDFQKGDIAEGYSVSREKKESFPLTVTSAQKNPTAFYLCASSIGRPVWGYTFGSGTRLTVV.

This clone was counted between two and nine times. The chain combines TRBV11-2 with TRBJ1-2; TRBD1 matches at 7 bases. V was clipped by 4 bases and J by 8 bases; unmatched bases: 4. CDR3 length equals 12 residues. The germline CDR1 and CDR2 sequences are SGHAT and FQNNGV. CDR3 loop: CASSSTGLGYTF. The CDR3 nucleotides read TGTGCCAGCAGCTCGACAGGGTTGGGCTACACCTTC. The complete variable domain, with remaining parts taken from reference TRBV11-2 and TRBJ1-2, reads EAGVAQSPRYKIIEKRQSVAFWCNPISGHATLYWYQQILGQGPKLLIQFQNNGVVDDSQLPKDRFSAERLKGVDSTLKIQPAKLEDSAVYLCASSSTGLGYTFGSGTRLTVV.

V is TRBV30 and J is TRBJ1-5, with D unresolved. This CDR3 comprises 14 residues. Trimming shortened V by 3 bases and J by 5 bases, and 14 bases separated the two germline ends. CDR1 is GTSNPN and CDR2 is SVGIG in the germline V gene (reference sequence). The chain's CDR3 is CAWSPRMGYQPQHF. CDR3 bases: TGTGCCTGGAGCCCGCGTATGGGCTATCAGCCCCAGCATTTT.

This clone came up a few times. The chain couples TRBV18 to TRBJ1-1; 7 positions match TRBD1. The V gene's germline CDR1 is KGHSH and CDR2 LQKENI. The CDR3 has 15 amino acids. The junction had 7 bases not matched to a gene; V was cut back by 5 bases and J by 1 base. In nucleotides, the CDR3 is TGTGCCAGCTCAATAACCGGGACAGAGAACACTGAAGCTTTCTTT. It translates to CASSITGTENTEAFF.

A few counts support this clone. The gene calls are TRBV13 and TRBJ2-1; 14 bases match TRBD2. The CDR3 is 15 residues long. Germline trimming cut 7 bases from V and 4 bases from J; bases unmatched to any gene: 3. The germline gives CDR1 PRHDT, CDR2 FYEKMQ (reference sequence). CDR3: CASKTSGRVYNEQFF. CDR3 coding DNA: TGTGCCAGCAAGACTAGCGGGAGGGTATACAATGAGCAGTTCTTC.

The chain links TRBV6-4 to TRBJ2-2; 13 nucleotides align to TRBD2. The CDR3 length is 16 residues. Germline trimming cut 7 bases from V and 7 bases from J; bases unmatched to any gene: 9. Germline V gene data show CDR1 as MRHNA and CDR2 as SNTAGT. This chain's CDR3 is CASNVLAGGGHGELFF. CDR3 nucleotides: TGTGCCAGCAACGTACTAGCGGGAGGGGGTCACGGGGAGCTGTTTTTT.

The V and J genes are TRBV2 and TRBJ1-1; 7 positions match TRBD1. CDR1 SNHLY and CDR2 FYNNEI come from the germline V gene. V lost 7 bases to trimming and J lost 8 bases; unmatched junction nucleotides: 10. The CDR3 consists of 13 residues. This CDR3 reads CASMEDREREAFF. The CDR3 DNA follows: TGTGCCAGCATGGAAGACAGGGAGCGGGAAGCTTTCTTT.

The V call is TRBV6-5, the J call TRBJ1-1; D not resolved. Germline loops: CDR1 MNHEY, CDR2 SVGAGI. The CDR3 runs to 12 residues. Trimming stripped 0 bases from V and 11 bases from J, with 10 bases between. The CDR3: CASSYSEGRAFF. The CDR3 bases are TGTGCCAGCAGTTACTCTGAGGGTAGGGCTTTCTTT.

The rearrangement uses TRBV9 and TRBJ1-2; D call uncertain. Germline lookup yields CDR1 SGDLS and CDR2 YYNGEE. The ends were cut back, 2 bases at V and 4 bases at J, with 15 bases in the middle. This CDR3 is built from 15 residues. CDR3 bases: TGTGCCAGCAGCGTGAGTTCCTCGGTCTCCTATGGCTACACCTTC. Translated, it gives CASSVSSSVSYGYTF.

This sequence joins TRBV6-5 and TRBJ1-1; D is possibly TRBD1 (6 bases). The V gene's germline CDR1 is MNHEY and CDR2 SVGAGI. This CDR3 has 14 residues. Trimming took 0 bases from V and 6 from J, leaving 11 bases between them. CDR3 protein: CASSYSIQGSEAFF. The CDR3 DNA reads TGTGCCAGCAGTTACTCCATACAGGGTTCTGAAGCTTTCTTT.

This chain connects TRBV7-9 to TRBJ2-3; D gene unclear. CDR3 length: 12 amino acids. Deletions cut 5 bases from V and 5 bases from J, with 8 bases between. Germline loops: CDR1 SEHNR, CDR2 FQNEAQ (reference sequence). The DNA for the CDR3 is TGTGCCAGCAGCCGCTCCGAAGATACGCAGTATTTT. Amino acids: CASSRSEDTQYF. The variable domain in full, completed from reference TRBV7-9 and TRBJ2-3, reads DTGVSQNPRHKITKRGQNVTFRCDPISEHNRLYWYRQTLGQGPEFLTYFQNEAQLEKSRLLSDRFSAERPKGSFSTLEIQRTEQGDSAMYLCASSRSEDTQYFGPGTRLTVL.

This clone was detected only a few times. This sequence joins TRBV7-9 and TRBJ1-6, with no clear D. The CDR3 covers 15 residues. V shed 1 base and J shed 8 bases, with 12 bases lying between them. Germline-derived CDR1 and CDR2 are SEHNR and FQNEAQ (reference sequence). The CDR3 DNA reads TGTGCCAGCAGCTTAGGCCAGCGCACTCATTCACCCCTCCACTTT. It specifies CASSLGQRTHSPLHF.

The chain is built from TRBV25-1 and TRBJ2-2; D possibly corresponds to TRBD2 (5 bases). Germline V lookup: CDR1 MGHDK, CDR2 SYGVNS. Trimming took 4 bases from V and 1 from J, leaving 7 bases between them. This CDR3 comprises 14 residues. This CDR3 reads CASSAGLNTGELFF. The CDR3 DNA is TGTGCCAGCAGTGCCGGACTGAACACCGGGGAGCTGTTTTTT.

The sample holds one count of this clone. V is TRBV5-1 and J is TRBJ2-7; tentatively, D is TRBD1 (5 bases). The V gene lost 5 bases and the J gene lost 6 bases, with 12 bases spanning the gap. Germline V gene lookup returns CDR1 SGHRS and CDR2 YFSETQ. CDR3 size: 12 residues. CDR3 bases: TGCGCCAGCAGTTATAGGGGTGCCGAGCAGTACTTC. Translated, it gives CASSYRGAEQYF.

The CDR3 spells CAWRWRGGEKLFF. The CDR3 DNA sequence: TGTGCCTGGAGATGGAGGGGCGGCGAAAAACTGTTTTTT. This rearrangement joins TRBV30 to TRBJ1-4; the D gene is possibly TRBD1 (5 bases). V was shortened by 3 bases and J by 8 bases, with 13 bases between the two germline ends. The germline CDR1 and CDR2 sequences are GTSNPN and SVGIG (reference sequence). This CDR3 is 13 amino acids long.

The chain has TRBV11-3 and TRBJ2-1, with 7 bases that match TRBD2. Germline CDR1 and CDR2: SGHNT and YENEEA. The CDR3 is 16 amino acids. V shed 5 bases and J 4 bases; nucleotides not matched to a gene: 11. Here the CDR3 DNA reads TGTGCCAGCAGCCCCAGGGCGGGAGTAGGTTACAATGAGCAGTTCTTC. It is translated as CASSPRAGVGYNEQFF. The full variable domain, rest sourced from reference TRBV11-3 and TRBJ2-1, is EAGVVQSPRYKIIEKKQPVAFWCNPISGHNTLYWYLQNLGQGPELLIRYENEEAVDDSQLPKDRFSAERLKGVDSTLKIQPAELGDSAVYLCASSPRAGVGYNEQFFGPGTRLTVL.

The chain combines TRBV18 with TRBJ2-5; TRBD1 agrees at 10 bases. This CDR3 is 14 amino acids long. Trimming took 3 bases from V and 4 from J; bases not matched to a gene: 2. Germline V CDR1 and CDR2: KGHSH, LQKENI. The DNA for the CDR3 is TGTGCCAGCTCACCCGGGGACAGGGGAGAGACCCAGTACTTC. Protein product: CASSPGDRGETQYF.

The gene calls are TRBV7-8 and TRBJ2-1; D gene ambiguous. The germline V gene encodes CDR1 SGHVS and CDR2 FQNEAQ. Deletions cut 5 bases from V and 0 bases from J, with 14 bases between. This CDR3 is built from 16 residues. The CDR3 bases are TGTGCCAGCAGCCTAGGAGCCGTAAGCTCCTACAATGAGCAGTTCTTC. Its translation is CASSLGAVSSYNEQFF.

The chain couples TRBV5-5 to TRBJ2-2; D not certain. The CDR3 runs 17 residues. Germline V CDR1 and CDR2: SGHKS, YYEKEE (reference sequence). V was cut by 1 base and J by 0 bases, with 13 bases left in between. The CDR3 protein is CASSLWAPASNTGELFF. The DNA for the CDR3 is TGTGCCAGCAGCTTGTGGGCACCAGCGTCGAACACCGGGGAGCTGTTTTTT. The full variable domain, its missing parts supplied by reference TRBV5-5 and TRBJ2-2, is DAGVTQSPTHLIKTRGQQVTLRCSPISGHKSVSWYQQVLGQGPQFIFQYYEKEERGRGNFPDRFSARQFPNYSSELNVNALLLGDSALYLCASSLWAPASNTGELFFGEGSRLTVL.

The V call is TRBV6-5, the J call TRBJ2-6; D unclear. The CDR3 contains 16 residues. Trimming shortened V by 0 bases and J by 1 base, and 7 bases separated the two germline ends. CDR1 and CDR2 from the germline V gene are MNHEY and SVGAGI. The CDR3 coding sequence is TGTGCCAGCAGTTACTCGCTAGGGTCTGGGGCCAACGTCCTGACTTTC. It encodes CASSYSLGSGANVLTF.